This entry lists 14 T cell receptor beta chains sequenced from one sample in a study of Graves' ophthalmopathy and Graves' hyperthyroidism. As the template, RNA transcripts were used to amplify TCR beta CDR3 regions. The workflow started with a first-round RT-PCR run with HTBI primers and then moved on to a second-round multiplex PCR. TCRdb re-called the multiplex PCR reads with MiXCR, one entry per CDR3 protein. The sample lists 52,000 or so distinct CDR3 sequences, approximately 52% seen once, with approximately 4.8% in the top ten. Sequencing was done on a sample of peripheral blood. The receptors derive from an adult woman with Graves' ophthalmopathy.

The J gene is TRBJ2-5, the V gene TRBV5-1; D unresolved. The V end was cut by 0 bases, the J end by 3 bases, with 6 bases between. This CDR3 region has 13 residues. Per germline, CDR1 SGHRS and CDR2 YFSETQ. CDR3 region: CASSLGRKETQYF. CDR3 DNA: TGCGCCAGCAGCTTGGGCAGAAAAGAGACCCAGTACTTC.

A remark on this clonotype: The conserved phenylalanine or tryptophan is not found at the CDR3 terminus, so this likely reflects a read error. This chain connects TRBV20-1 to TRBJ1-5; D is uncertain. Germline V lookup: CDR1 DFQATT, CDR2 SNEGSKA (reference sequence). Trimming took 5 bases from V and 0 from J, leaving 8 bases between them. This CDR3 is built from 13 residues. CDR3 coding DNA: TGCAGTGCTTTAATAGATAGCAATCAGCCCCAGCATTCT. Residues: CSALIDSNQPQHS.

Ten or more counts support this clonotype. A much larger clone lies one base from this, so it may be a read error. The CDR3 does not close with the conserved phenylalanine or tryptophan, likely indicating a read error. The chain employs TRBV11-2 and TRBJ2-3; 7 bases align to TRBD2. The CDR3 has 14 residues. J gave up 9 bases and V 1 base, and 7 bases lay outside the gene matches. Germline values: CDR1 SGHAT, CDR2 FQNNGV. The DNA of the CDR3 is TGTGCCAGCAGCTTAGGGTCGCGGGGGTACACGCAGTATCTT. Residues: CASSLGSRGYTQYL.

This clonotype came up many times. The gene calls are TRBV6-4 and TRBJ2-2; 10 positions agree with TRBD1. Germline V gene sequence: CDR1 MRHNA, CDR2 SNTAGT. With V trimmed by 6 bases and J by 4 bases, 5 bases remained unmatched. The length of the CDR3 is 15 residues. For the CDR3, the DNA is TGTGCCAGCAGAGCCGGACAGGGGGGCACCGGGGAGCTGTTTTTT. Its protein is CASRAGQGGTGELFF.

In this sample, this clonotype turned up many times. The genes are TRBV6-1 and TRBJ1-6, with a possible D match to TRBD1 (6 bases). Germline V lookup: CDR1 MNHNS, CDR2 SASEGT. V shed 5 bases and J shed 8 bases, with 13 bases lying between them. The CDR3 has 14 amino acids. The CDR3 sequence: CASSQDGGYSPLHF. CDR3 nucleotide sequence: TGTGCCAGCAGTCAGGACGGGGGCTATTCACCCCTCCACTTT.

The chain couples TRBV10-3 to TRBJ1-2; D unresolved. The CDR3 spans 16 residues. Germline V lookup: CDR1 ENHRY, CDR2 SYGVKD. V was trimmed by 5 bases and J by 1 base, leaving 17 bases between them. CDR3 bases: TGTGCCATCAGTCCCGAGAACCCAGCCTATAACTATGGCTACACCTTC. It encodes CAISPENPAYNYGYTF.

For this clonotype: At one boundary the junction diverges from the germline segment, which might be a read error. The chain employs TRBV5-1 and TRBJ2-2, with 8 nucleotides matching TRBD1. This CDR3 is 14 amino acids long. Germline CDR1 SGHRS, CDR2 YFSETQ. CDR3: CASADRVNTGELSW. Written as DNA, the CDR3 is TGCGCCAGCGCGGACAGGGTGAACACCGGGGAGCTGTCTTGG.

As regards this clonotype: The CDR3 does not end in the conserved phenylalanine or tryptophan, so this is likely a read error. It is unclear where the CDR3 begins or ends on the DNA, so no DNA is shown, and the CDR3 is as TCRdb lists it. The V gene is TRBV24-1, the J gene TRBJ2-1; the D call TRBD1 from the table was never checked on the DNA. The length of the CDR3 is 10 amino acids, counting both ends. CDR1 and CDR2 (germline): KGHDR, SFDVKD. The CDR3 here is CATSDAGTGY.

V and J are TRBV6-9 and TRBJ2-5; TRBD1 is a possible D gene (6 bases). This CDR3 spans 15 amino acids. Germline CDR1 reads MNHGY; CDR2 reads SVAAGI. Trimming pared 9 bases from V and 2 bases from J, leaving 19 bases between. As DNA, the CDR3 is TGTGCCAGGCTGCAGGGGTCCCCCGGGCAAGAGACCCAGTACTTC. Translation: CARLQGSPGQETQYF.

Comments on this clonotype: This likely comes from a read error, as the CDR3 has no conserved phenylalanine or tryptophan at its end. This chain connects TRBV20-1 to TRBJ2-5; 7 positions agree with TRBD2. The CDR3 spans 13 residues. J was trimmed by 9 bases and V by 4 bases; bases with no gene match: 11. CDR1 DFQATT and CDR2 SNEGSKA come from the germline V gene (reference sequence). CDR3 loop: CSAMTPGEGPQYL. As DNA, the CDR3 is TGCAGTGCTATGACACCGGGGGAGGGGCCCCAGTACCTC.

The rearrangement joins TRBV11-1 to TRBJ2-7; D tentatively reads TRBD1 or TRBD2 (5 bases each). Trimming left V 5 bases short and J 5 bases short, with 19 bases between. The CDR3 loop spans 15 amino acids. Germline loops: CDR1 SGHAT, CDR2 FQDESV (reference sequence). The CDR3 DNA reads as TGTGCCAGCAGCGTTGCTAGGGACGAGGGAAACGAGCAGTACTTC. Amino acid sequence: CASSVARDEGNEQYF.

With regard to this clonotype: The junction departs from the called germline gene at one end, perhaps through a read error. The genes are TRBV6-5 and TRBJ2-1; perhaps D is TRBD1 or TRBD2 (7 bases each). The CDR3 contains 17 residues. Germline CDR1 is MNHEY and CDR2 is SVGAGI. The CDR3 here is CAGSESRGGSSYNEQFF. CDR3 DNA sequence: TGTGCCGGCAGTGAGTCCAGGGGGGGCAGCTCCTACAATGAGCAGTTCTTC.

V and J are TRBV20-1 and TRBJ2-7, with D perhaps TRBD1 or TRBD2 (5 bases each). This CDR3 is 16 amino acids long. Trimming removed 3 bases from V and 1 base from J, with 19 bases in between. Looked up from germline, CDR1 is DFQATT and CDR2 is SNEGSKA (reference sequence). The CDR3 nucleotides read TGCAGTGCTAGTAGGGGACCCAAGAGCACATCCTACGAGCAGTACTTC. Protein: CSASRGPKSTSYEQYF.

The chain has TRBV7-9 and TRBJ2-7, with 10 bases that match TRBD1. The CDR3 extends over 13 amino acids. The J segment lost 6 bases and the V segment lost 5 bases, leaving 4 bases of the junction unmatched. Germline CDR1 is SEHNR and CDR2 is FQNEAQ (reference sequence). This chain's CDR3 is CASSAGTGVEQYF. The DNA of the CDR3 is TGTGCCAGCAGCGCCGGGACAGGGGTCGAGCAGTACTTC.